Detailed here is one T cell receptor (beta chain). Its matching antigen is unknown. A second about 7 to 12 cycle PCR used barcoded and J-beta primers. TCRdb independently ran MiXCR on the 5' RACE reads; one entry per CDR3 protein. This sample has roughly 700,000 distinct CDR3 sequences, with approximately 25% found just once. This sample stems from a study of blood T cells in healthy people across ages. The study's findings and limits: Donors of long life had a larger count of naive CD4+ cells and greater diversity than aged donors. Older age coincided with a roughly linear decline in TCR beta diversity per million T cells.

CDR3 length: 15 residues. Germline V gene data show CDR1 as MGHRA and CDR2 as YSYEKL. V shed 1 base and J shed 6 bases, with 13 bases lying between them. These records were also assigned to another study, of T cells of mothers and their children. From that report: Mothers yielded over 9 million CDR3 reads, children 2.5 million to 3 million each. Similar thymic selection effects on TCR recombination output appear in pairs, both related and unrelated.

The receptor comes from a boy younger than 18 in good health. Input material: blood. The chain uses TRBV4-1 and TRBJ1-5, with D tentatively TRBD1 (6 bases). The CDR3 spells CASSQGPKGGQPQHF. The CDR3, as DNA: TGCGCCAGCAGCCAAGGCCCCAAGGGGGGTCAGCCCCAGCATTTT.